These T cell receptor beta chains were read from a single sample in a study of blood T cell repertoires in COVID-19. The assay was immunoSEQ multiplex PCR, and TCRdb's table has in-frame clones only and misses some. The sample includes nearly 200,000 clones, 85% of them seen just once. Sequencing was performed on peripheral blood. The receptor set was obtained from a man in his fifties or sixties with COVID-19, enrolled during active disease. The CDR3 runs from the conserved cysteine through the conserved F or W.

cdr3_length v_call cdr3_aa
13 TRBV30 CAWKGQPGNEQYF
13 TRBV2 CASSGTGRTEAFF
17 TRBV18 CASSLQGARGPETEAFF
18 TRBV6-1 CASSEALRDRGGGYEQYF
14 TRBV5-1 CASSSSSRGTEAFF
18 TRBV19 CASSTLGQGDLSTDTQYF
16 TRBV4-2 CASSQDSGQGTGGYTF
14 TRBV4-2 CASSQVAANEKLFF
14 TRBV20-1 CSASRDRGFHEQYF
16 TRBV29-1 CSVLNPTSGSSETQYF
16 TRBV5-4 CASSLDPGGNTGELFF
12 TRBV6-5 CASRETVYGYTF
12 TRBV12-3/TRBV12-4 CASGGGARELFF
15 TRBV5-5 CASSLAGQAAYEQYF
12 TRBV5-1 CASSLSDGEAFF
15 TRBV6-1 CASSEERDSRYGYTF
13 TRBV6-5 CASSSGGREKLFF
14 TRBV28 CASTPGRVPAPAFF
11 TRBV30 CAWSDGGTQYF
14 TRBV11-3 CASSPETGNTEAFF
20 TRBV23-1 CASSQSIGRKTGFHNSPLHF
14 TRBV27 CASSLGGADTEAFF
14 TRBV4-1 CASSQVRRDDTQYF
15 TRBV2 CASSARHLLDTEAFF
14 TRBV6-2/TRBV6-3 CASSLGQTNQPQHF
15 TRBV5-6 CASSSVGAPELFAFF
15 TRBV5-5 CASHPGGTRNQPQHF
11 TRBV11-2 CASSFTERAFF
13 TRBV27 CASSFQGNQPQHF
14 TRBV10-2 CASRGQGSSYEQYF
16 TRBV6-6 CASSYSRRGMEYGYTF
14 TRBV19 CASSMIKRNTEAFF
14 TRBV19 CASSPNGGNEKLFF
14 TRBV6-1 CASSEQGGGQPQHF
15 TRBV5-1 CASQRSGGMVETQYF
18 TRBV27 CASSLSGQGAYGGYGYTF
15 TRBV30 CAWIRAGTERYGYTF
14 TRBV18 CASSPTASTDTQYF
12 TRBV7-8 CASSLRGQPQHF